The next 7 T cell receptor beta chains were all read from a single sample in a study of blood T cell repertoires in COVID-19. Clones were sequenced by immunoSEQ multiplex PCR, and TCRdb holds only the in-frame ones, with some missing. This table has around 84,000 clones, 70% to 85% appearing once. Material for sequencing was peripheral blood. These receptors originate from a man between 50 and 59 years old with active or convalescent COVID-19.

CDR3 amino acids: CSVLKTGATNEKLFF. The CDR3 bases are TGCAGCGTTTTGAAAACAGGTGCAACTAATGAAAAACTGTTTTTT. The V and J genes are TRBV29-1 and TRBJ1-4, with a weak D call TRBD1 (5 bases). In germline, CDR1 is SQVTM, CDR2 ANQGSEA. With 5 bases removed from V and 0 bases from J, the gap between germline ends came to 13 bases. CDR3 length: 15 amino acids.

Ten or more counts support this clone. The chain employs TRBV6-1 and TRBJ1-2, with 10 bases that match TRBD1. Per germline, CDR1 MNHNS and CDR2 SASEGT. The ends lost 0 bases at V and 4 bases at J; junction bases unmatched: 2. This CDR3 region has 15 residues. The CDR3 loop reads CASSEAGTGVYGYTF. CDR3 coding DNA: TGTGCCAGCAGTGAAGCCGGGACAGGGGTCTATGGCTACACCTTC.

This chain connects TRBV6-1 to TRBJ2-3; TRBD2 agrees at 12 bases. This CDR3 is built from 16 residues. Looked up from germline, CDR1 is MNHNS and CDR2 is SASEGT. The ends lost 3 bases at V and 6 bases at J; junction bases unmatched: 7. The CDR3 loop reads CASSETRLAGADTQYF. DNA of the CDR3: TGTGCCAGCAGTGAGACCCGACTAGCGGGGGCCGATACGCAGTATTTT.

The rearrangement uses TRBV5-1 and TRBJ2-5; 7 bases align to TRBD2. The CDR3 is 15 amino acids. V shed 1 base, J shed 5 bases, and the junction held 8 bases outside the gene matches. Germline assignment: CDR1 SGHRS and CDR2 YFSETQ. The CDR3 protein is CASSLSTGLQETQYF. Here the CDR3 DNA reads TGCGCCAGCAGCTTGAGCACGGGACTACAGGAGACCCAGTACTTC.

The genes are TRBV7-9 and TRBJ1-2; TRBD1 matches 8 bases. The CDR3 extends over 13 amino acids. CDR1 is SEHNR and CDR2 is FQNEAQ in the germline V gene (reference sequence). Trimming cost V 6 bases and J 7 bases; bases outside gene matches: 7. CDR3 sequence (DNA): TGTGCCAGCAGTGATACAGGGGGTTTTGGCTACACCTTC. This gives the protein CASSDTGGFGYTF.

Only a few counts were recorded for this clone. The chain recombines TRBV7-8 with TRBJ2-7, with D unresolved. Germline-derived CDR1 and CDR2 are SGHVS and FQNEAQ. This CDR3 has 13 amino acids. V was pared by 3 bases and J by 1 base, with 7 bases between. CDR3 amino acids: CASSFQVSYEQYF. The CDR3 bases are TGTGCCAGCAGCTTTCAGGTTTCCTACGAGCAGTACTTC.

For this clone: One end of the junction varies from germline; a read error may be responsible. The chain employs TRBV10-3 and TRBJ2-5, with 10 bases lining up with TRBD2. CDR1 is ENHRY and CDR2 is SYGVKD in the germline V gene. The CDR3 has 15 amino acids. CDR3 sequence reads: CAISLGTSVREAQYF. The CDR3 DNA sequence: TGTGCCATCAGTCTTGGGACTAGCGTAAGAGAGGCCCAGTACTTC.